The 8 T cell receptor beta chains in this list originate from one sample, sequenced in a study of T cells after yellow fever vaccination. TCRdb re-called the 5' RACE reads with MiXCR, one entry per CDR3 protein. Altogether 95,000 to 150,000 distinct CDR3 sequences are present, approximately 8.4% being singletons, with the ten largest covering 30% to 40%. Sequenced material: CD8+ T cells sorted from PBMCs, taken on the day of the yellow fever booster vaccination. These receptor sequences come from a man aged 18 to 30 who received the YFV17D yellow fever vaccine.

In this sample, this clonotype turned up a few times. CDR3 sequence (DNA): TGTGCCAGCAGCTTAGAACAGGGGGGCATCGGGGAGCTGTTTTTT. Translated: CASSLEQGGIGELFF. V and J are TRBV7-8 and TRBJ2-2; 8 bases match TRBD1. The germline gives CDR1 SGHVS, CDR2 FQNEAQ. J lost 7 bases, V lost 1 base, and 5 bases had no gene match. The CDR3 covers 15 residues.

This clonotype has just a few counts. The chain links TRBV7-9 to TRBJ1-5; D is ambiguous. The CDR3 loop spans 14 amino acids. Trimming took off 5 bases at V and 0 bases at J, with 8 bases between the two ends. From germline, CDR1 is SEHNR and CDR2 FQNEAQ (reference sequence). The chain's CDR3 is CASSPVDSNQPQHF. The CDR3 DNA sequence: TGTGCCAGCAGCCCAGTTGATAGCAATCAGCCCCAGCATTTT.

A few counts support this clonotype. The chain couples TRBV4-3 to TRBJ2-2, with 9 bases that match TRBD1. V trimming: 1 base; J trimming: 6 bases; junction bases outside the gene matches: 9. Germline values: CDR1 LGHNA, CDR2 YSLEER. CDR3 length: 17 amino acids. CDR3 in DNA: TGCGCCAGCAGCCAAGGGAGGGACAGGGAAGGAGCCGGGGAGCTGTTTTTT. Protein product: CASSQGRDREGAGELFF.

In its sample, this clonotype was seen a few times. V gene TRBV15 combines with J gene TRBJ2-3; D may correspond to TRBD1 or TRBD2 (5 bases each). The CDR3 extends over 15 amino acids. V lost 8 bases and J 5 bases, leaving 20 bases between the germline ends. From germline, CDR1 is LNHNV and CDR2 YYDKDF (reference sequence). The chain's CDR3 is CATGHSGAGGDTQYF. The DNA of the CDR3 is TGTGCCACCGGACACTCCGGGGCGGGTGGAGATACGCAGTATTTT.

There are a few counts of this clonotype. The chain is built from TRBV9 and TRBJ2-7; D perhaps matches TRBD2 (6 bases). The length of the CDR3 is 16 residues. The V and J ends lost 3 bases and 6 bases respectively, with 22 bases between them. Germline V CDR1 and CDR2: SGDLS, YYNGEE. CDR3 in amino acids: CASSETGTGVYSEQYF. The CDR3 DNA reads as TGTGCCAGCAGCGAGACCGGGACGGGGGTTTACTCCGAGCAGTACTTC.

This clonotype was counted at least ten times. V is TRBV9 and J is TRBJ2-4; D gene ambiguous. The germline CDR1 and CDR2 sequences are SGDLS and YYNGEE. The CDR3 sequence is 13 residues long. Trimming took 4 bases from V and 8 from J, leaving 13 bases between them. CDR3 coding DNA: TGTGCCAGCAGCAAAGGTGGGCAGGACATTCAGTACTTC. Its translation is CASSKGGQDIQYF.

The chain couples TRBV7-9 to TRBJ2-5; D unresolved. V dropped 0 bases and J dropped 2 bases, with 16 bases sitting between them. Germline CDR1 reads SEHNR; CDR2 reads FQNEAQ (reference sequence). This CDR3 comprises 17 residues. The CDR3 here is CASSLAPIEVNQETQYF. In DNA form, the CDR3 reads TGTGCCAGCAGCTTAGCGCCTATAGAAGTGAATCAAGAGACCCAGTACTTC.

This clonotype has just a few counts. V and J are TRBV18 and TRBJ1-4; TRBD1 aligns across 8 bases. V gave up 3 bases and J gave up 3 bases; unmatched junction bases: 0. Germline assignment: CDR1 KGHSH and CDR2 LQKENI. This CDR3 is 14 amino acids long. This chain's CDR3 is CASSPTGANEKLFF. CDR3 DNA: TGTGCCAGCTCACCGACAGGGGCTAATGAAAAACTGTTTTTT.